Presented here are 27 T cell receptor beta chains from one specimen sequenced in a study of T cells after yellow fever vaccination. TCRdb called the 5' RACE reads again in MiXCR, with one record for every CDR3 protein. The table records under 550,000 distinct CDR3 sequences, roughly 22% of them present only once. This material consisted of PBMCs, taken more than 20 days after the first yellow fever vaccination. These receptors originate from a man aged 18 to 29 who received the YFV17D yellow fever vaccine.

V and J are TRBV4-1 and TRBJ2-1; perhaps TRBD1 as D (6 bases). The CDR3 contains 16 residues. Trimming took off 1 base at V and 7 bases at J, with 17 bases between the two ends. Germline assignment: CDR1 MGHRA and CDR2 YSYEKL. The DNA for the CDR3 is TGCGCCAGCAGCCAAGGAGGGGGTCGGGGTCGGAATGAGCAGTTCTTC. This sequence encodes CASSQGGGRGRNEQFF.

The V gene is TRBV28, the J gene TRBJ2-3; 8 bases are shared with TRBD1. Germline V gene data show CDR1 as MDHEN and CDR2 as SYDVKM. V shed 6 bases and J 6 bases; nucleotides not matched to a gene: 8. CDR3 size: 14 residues. The DNA for the CDR3 is TGTGCCAGCAGCCGACGGACAGGGTCGGATACGCAGTATTTT. It translates to CASSRRTGSDTQYF. Looking up the rest from reference TRBV28 and TRBJ2-3 gives the full variable domain: DVKVTQSSRYLVKRTGEKVFLECVQDMDHENMFWYRQDPGLGLRLIYFSYDVKMKEKGDIPEGYSVSREKKERFSLILESASTNQTSMYLCASSRRTGSDTQYFGPGTRLTVL.

The sample holds a few counts of this clonotype. The gene calls are TRBV3-1 and TRBJ2-3; a possible D gene is TRBD2 (7 bases). Trimming stripped 5 bases from V and 1 base from J, with 16 bases between. Germline V gives CDR1 LGHDT, CDR2 YNNKEL (reference sequence). CDR3 length: 16 residues. This CDR3 is CASSTPGAGGTDTQYF. The CDR3 nucleotides read TGTGCCAGCAGCACCCCAGGGGCGGGGGGCACAGATACGCAGTATTTT.

This clonotype was detected only a few times. This chain joins TRBV14 and TRBJ2-3; a possible D gene is TRBD2 (5 bases). Germline CDR1 is SGHDN and CDR2 is FVKESK. The CDR3 is 14 amino acids. V lost 0 bases and J 8 bases, leaving 12 bases between the germline ends. CDR3 nucleotides: TGTGCCAGCAGCCAAGATTATTGGGGAGCTACGCAGTATTTT. Its translation: CASSQDYWGATQYF. The variable domain in full, with the rest retrieved from reference TRBV14 and TRBJ2-3, is EAGVTQFPSHSVIEKGQTVTLRCDPISGHDNLYWYRRVMGKEIKFLLHFVKESKQDESGMPNNRFLAERTGGTYSTLKVQPAELEDSGVYFCASSQDYWGATQYFGPGTRLTVL.

This rearrangement joins TRBV7-8 to TRBJ2-7, with no clear D. The CDR3 runs 15 residues. Germline V gives CDR1 SGHVS, CDR2 FQNEAQ. Trimming took 1 base from V and 3 from J, leaving 13 bases between them. The CDR3 DNA reads as TGTGCCAGCAGCTTAGAGTCTGCGTCCAGCTACGAGCAGTACTTC. Translating gives CASSLESASSYEQYF.

V and J are TRBV7-2 and TRBJ2-7; D unresolved. Looked up from germline, CDR1 is SGHTA and CDR2 is FQGNSA. The CDR3 consists of 14 residues. The ends were cut back, 5 bases at V and 5 bases at J, with 16 bases in the middle. CDR3 DNA: TGTGCCAGCAGCCTGTTTGTCTCATTCGACGAGCAGTACTTC. Its translation is CASSLFVSFDEQYF.

This clonotype was seen only a few times. V usage is TRBV7-9 and J usage is TRBJ2-7, with a possible D match to TRBD1 (5 bases). This CDR3 region has 15 residues. Germline assignment: CDR1 SEHNR and CDR2 FQNEAQ (reference sequence). The V gene lost 4 bases and the J gene lost 5 bases, with 18 bases spanning the gap. CDR3 sequence (DNA): TGTGCCAGCAGCTCAACCCCCAGGGATGGTCACGAGCAGTACTTC. Translation gives CASSSTPRDGHEQYF.

J is TRBJ2-2 and V is TRBV7-6, with D hard to call. Germline loops: CDR1 SGHVS, CDR2 FNYEAQ. The CDR3 extends over 17 amino acids. V lost 3 bases and J lost 5, with 19 bases in between. The DNA for the CDR3 is TGTGCCAGCAGCTTCGCATCGACTGACCCGAGGACCGGGGAGCTGTTTTTT. This gives the protein CASSFASTDPRTGELFF.

The chain has TRBV12-3 or TRBV12-4 and TRBJ1-2, with 8 bases matching TRBD1. After removal of 7 bases from V and 3 bases from J, the junction contained 4 bases not matched to a gene. CDR3 length equals 13 residues. This chain's CDR3 is CASKTGDDYGYTF. Written as DNA, the CDR3 is TGTGCCAGCAAGACAGGGGACGACTATGGCTACACCTTC.

The chain uses TRBV20-1 and TRBJ1-6, with D hard to call. Between the trimmed V and J ends, which lost 6 bases and 10 bases, there was a span of 16 bases. Germline lookup yields CDR1 DFQATT and CDR2 SNEGSKA (reference sequence). The CDR3 extends over 13 amino acids. CDR3 region: CSAGGVGGSPLHF. CDR3 DNA: TGCAGTGCGGGTGGTGTCGGCGGATCACCCCTCCACTTT.

In this sample, this clonotype turned up a few times. This rearrangement joins TRBV7-2 to TRBJ1-2; D gene unclear. Deletions cut 0 bases from V and 2 bases from J, with 7 bases between. This CDR3 contains 14 residues. CDR1 SGHTA and CDR2 FQGNSA come from the germline V gene. This CDR3 is CASSLAGSNYGYTF. In nucleotides, the CDR3 is TGTGCCAGCAGCTTAGCGGGCAGCAACTATGGCTACACCTTC.

A few counts support this clonotype. This chain joins TRBV29-1 and TRBJ2-5; no clear D. The CDR3 has 13 residues. Trimming pared 0 bases from V and 5 bases from J, leaving 10 bases between. From germline, CDR1 is SQVTM and CDR2 ANQGSEA. CDR3 bases: TGCAGCGTTGAAGACTTCCATGGGGAGACCCAGTACTTC. It codes for CSVEDFHGETQYF.

V gene TRBV4-2 combines with J gene TRBJ2-5; 10 bases line up with TRBD1. Trimming removed 4 bases from V and 5 bases from J; junction bases left unmatched: 16. Germline V gives CDR1 LGHNA, CDR2 YNFKEQ. The CDR3 is made up of 18 amino acids. CDR3 sequence: CASSRGTGAYLGMETQYF. CDR3 nucleotide sequence: TGTGCCAGCAGCCGCGGGACAGGGGCCTATTTGGGGATGGAGACCCAGTACTTC.

The rearrangement joins TRBV7-3 to TRBJ2-1; 11 bases align to TRBD2. This CDR3 comprises 16 residues. Losses at the gene ends were 2 bases for V and 7 bases for J; bases not matched to a gene: 7. Germline assignment: CDR1 SGHTA and CDR2 FQGTGA. The CDR3 DNA is TGTGCCAGCAGCTTATCCCCTAGCGGGGGGTCTAATGAGCAGTTCTTC. This sequence encodes CASSLSPSGGSNEQFF. Variable domain in full (rest from reference TRBV7-3 and TRBJ2-1): GAGVSQTPSNKVTEKGKYVELRCDPISGHTALYWYRQSLGQGPEFLIYFQGTGAADDSGLPNDRFFAVRPEGSVSTLKIQRTERGDSAVYLCASSLSPSGGSNEQFFGPGTRLTVL.

In its sample, this clonotype was seen a few times. The DNA for the CDR3 is TGTGCCAGCACTCCACGAGAAAGCTCCCGATCCTCACCCCTCCACTTT. Encoded protein: CASTPRESSRSSPLHF. The chain couples TRBV12-3 or TRBV12-4 to TRBJ1-6, with unresolved D. The CDR3 contains 16 residues. Trimming removed 7 bases from V and 10 bases from J, with 23 bases in between.

This clonotype has a handful of counts. This chain uses TRBV7-3 with TRBJ2-5; maybe TRBD2 (5 bases). The CDR3 covers 13 residues. Trimming removed 5 bases at V and 5 bases at J, with 12 bases between. The germline CDR1 and CDR2 sequences are SGHTA and FQGTGA. The CDR3 nucleotides are TGTGCCAGCAGCCCTGAGAGGGCTGAGACCCAGTACTTC. This encodes CASSPERAETQYF.

V is TRBV12-3 or TRBV12-4 and J is TRBJ2-7; D is possibly TRBD1 or TRBD2 (6 bases each). This CDR3 region has 15 residues. Between the trimmed V and J ends, which lost 2 bases and 3 bases, there was a span of 14 bases. The CDR3 DNA reads as TGTGCCAGCAGTTTACCCCGAGGGGGGTTCTACGAGCAGTACTTC. It codes for CASSLPRGGFYEQYF.

This clonotype turned up a few times. Germline is not matched at one junction end, which may reflect a read error. This sequence joins TRBV7-6 and TRBJ1-3; no firm D call. The germline V gene encodes CDR1 SGHVS and CDR2 FNYEAQ. The CDR3 totals 16 residues. The CDR3 region has the DNA TGTGCCAGCAGCTTGACTGTCGCGAGTCCTGGGAACACCATATATTTT. It encodes CASSLTVASPGNTIYF.

This sequence joins TRBV5-1 and TRBJ2-7; weak D call: TRBD1 (6 bases). The CDR3 totals 15 residues. Looked up from germline, CDR1 is SGHRS and CDR2 is YFSETQ. Trimming removed 1 base from V and 3 bases from J, with 14 bases in between. The DNA of the CDR3 is TGCGCCAGCAGCTTGAACCGGGACAACTACTACGAGCAGTACGTC. Amino acids: CASSLNRDNYYEQYV.

The chain links TRBV7-2 to TRBJ2-2, with 7 bases lining up with TRBD2. V lost 4 bases, J lost 2 bases, and 10 bases stayed unmatched. This CDR3 region has 17 residues. Germline V CDR1 and CDR2: SGHTA, FQGNSA. CDR3 region: CASSYRPVGLNTGELFF. The CDR3 bases are TGTGCCAGCAGCTACCGACCGGTGGGACTAAACACCGGGGAGCTGTTTTTT.

This clonotype was found a few times. The chain joins TRBV20-1 to TRBJ1-1; TRBD1 might be the D (6 bases). The V gene's germline CDR1 is DFQATT and CDR2 SNEGSKA (reference sequence). This CDR3 has 13 amino acids. The CDR3 sequence is CSPRGGLDTEAFF. CDR3 DNA sequence: TGCAGCCCTCGGGGGGGGCTTGACACTGAAGCTTTCTTT.

This clonotype was counted a few times. The CDR3 spells CASRSVINTGELFF. The CDR3 DNA is TGCGCCAGCAGAAGCGTCATTAACACCGGGGAGCTGTTTTTT. This sequence joins TRBV5-1 and TRBJ2-2; no reliable D call. Germline V gene sequence: CDR1 SGHRS, CDR2 YFSETQ. The V end was cut by 5 bases, the J end by 2 bases, with 10 bases between. The CDR3 runs 14 residues.

The V and J genes are TRBV12-3 or TRBV12-4 and TRBJ2-5; 9 bases line up with TRBD1. V trimming: 6 bases; J trimming: 6 bases; junction bases outside the gene matches: 5. This CDR3 region has 13 residues. The CDR3 is CASRTTGGQTQYF. Here the CDR3 DNA reads TGTGCCAGCAGGACGACAGGGGGGCAGACCCAGTACTTC.

This clonotype was seen only a few times. The V and J genes are TRBV7-8 and TRBJ2-7; weak D call: TRBD1 (6 bases). CDR3 length: 13 amino acids. The ends were cut back, 5 bases at V and 6 bases at J, with 14 bases in the middle. CDR1 is SGHVS, CDR2 FQNEAQ, per germline. CDR3 protein: CASSPDSLVEQYV. CDR3 in DNA: TGTGCCAGCAGCCCGGACAGTTTAGTCGAGCAGTACGTC.

This sequence joins TRBV14 and TRBJ2-7; maybe TRBD2 (5 bases). Trimming shortened V by 1 base and J by 4 bases, and 17 bases separated the two germline ends. Per germline, CDR1 SGHDN and CDR2 FVKESK. This CDR3 has 16 amino acids. CDR3: CASSQALPLREYEQYV. The CDR3 DNA follows: TGTGCCAGCAGCCAAGCCCTCCCACTTCGGGAATACGAGCAGTACGTC.

This clonotype was seen a handful of times. The rearrangement uses TRBV11-2 and TRBJ2-3; 8 bases line up with TRBD1. V shed 5 bases, J shed 2 bases, and the junction held 6 bases outside the gene matches. CDR1 is SGHAT, CDR2 FQNNGV, per germline. CDR3 length: 15 amino acids. The DNA for the CDR3 is TGTGCCAGCAGCCCGAGGACAGGGAACACAGATACGCAGTATTTT. Translated, it gives CASSPRTGNTDTQYF.

There are many counts of this clonotype. The V gene is TRBV7-8, the J gene TRBJ2-5; D call uncertain. The CDR3 length is 14 residues. Trimming cost V 0 bases and J 3 bases, with 8 bases left between them. From germline, CDR1 is SGHVS and CDR2 FQNEAQ. CDR3 DNA: TGTGCCAGCAGCTTAGCTCTGGCTAAAGAGACCCAGTACTTC. Residues: CASSLALAKETQYF.